The clone carrying this T cell receptor beta chain was observed a few times. What it binds is unknown. Sequenced material consisted of expressed TCRB transcripts (all of the isolated RNA was reverse transcribed). Produced via immunoSEQ multiplex PCR; TCRdb's table is partial and in-frame only. Of around 360,000 clones detected, over 10% appear once; the ten largest clones hold about 0.01%. This specimen belongs to a study of beta chain features in type 1 diabetes. This CDR3 has 16 amino acids. The V and J ends lost 0 bases and 1 base respectively, with 13 bases between them. CDR1 is SGHRS and CDR2 is YFSETQ in the germline V gene. Study-wide results and limits: There was a moderate but significant shortening of TCRB CDR3s in all four CD4+ subsets of Type 1 diabetes patients. Whether HLA type influences TCRB rearrangement remained unresolved here.

This chain connects TRBV5-1 to TRBJ1-1; D may be TRBD1 (6 bases). Source material: naive CD4+ T cells from blood. This sequence was found in a woman under 30 with type 1 diabetes. CDR3 amino acids: CASSLVGTPANTEAFF. CDR3 in DNA: TGCGCCAGCAGCTTGGTAGGGACACCCGCGAACACTGAAGCTTTCTTT.